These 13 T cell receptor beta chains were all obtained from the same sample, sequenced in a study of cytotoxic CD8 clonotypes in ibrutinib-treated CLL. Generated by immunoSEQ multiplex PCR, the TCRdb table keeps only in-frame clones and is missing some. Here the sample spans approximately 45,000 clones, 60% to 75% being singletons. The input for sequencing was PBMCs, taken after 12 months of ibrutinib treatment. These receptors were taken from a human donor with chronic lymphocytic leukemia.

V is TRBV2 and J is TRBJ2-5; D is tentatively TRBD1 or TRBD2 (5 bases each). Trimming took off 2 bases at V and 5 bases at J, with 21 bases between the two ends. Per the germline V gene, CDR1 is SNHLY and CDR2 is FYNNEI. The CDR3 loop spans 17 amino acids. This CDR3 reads CASSETLLVGARETQYF. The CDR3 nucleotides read TGTGCCAGCAGTGAAACACTACTAGTTGGGGCCCGGGAGACCCAGTACTTC.

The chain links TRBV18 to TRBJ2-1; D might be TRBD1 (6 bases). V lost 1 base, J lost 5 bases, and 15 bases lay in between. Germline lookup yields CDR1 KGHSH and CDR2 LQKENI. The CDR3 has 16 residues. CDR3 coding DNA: TGTGCCAGCTCACCACTCCTAGGGGGTCCCCACAATGAGCAGTTCTTC. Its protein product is CASSPLLGGPHNEQFF.

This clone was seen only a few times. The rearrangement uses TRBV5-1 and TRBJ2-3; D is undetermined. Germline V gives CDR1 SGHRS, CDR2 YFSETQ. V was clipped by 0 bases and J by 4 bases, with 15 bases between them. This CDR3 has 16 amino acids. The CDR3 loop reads CASSLEAANLADTQYF. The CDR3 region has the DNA TGCGCCAGCAGCTTGGAGGCGGCCAACTTAGCAGATACGCAGTATTTT.

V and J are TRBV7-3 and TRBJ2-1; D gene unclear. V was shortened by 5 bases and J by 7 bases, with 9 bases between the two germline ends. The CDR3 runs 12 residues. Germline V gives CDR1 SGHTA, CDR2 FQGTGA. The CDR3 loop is CASSPGRNEQFF. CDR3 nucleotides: TGTGCCAGCAGCCCAGGTCGTAATGAGCAGTTCTTC. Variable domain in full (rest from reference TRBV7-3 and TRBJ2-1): GAGVSQTPSNKVTEKGKYVELRCDPISGHTALYWYRQSLGQGPEFLIYFQGTGAADDSGLPNDRFFAVRPEGSVSTLKIQRTERGDSAVYLCASSPGRNEQFFGPGTRLTVL.

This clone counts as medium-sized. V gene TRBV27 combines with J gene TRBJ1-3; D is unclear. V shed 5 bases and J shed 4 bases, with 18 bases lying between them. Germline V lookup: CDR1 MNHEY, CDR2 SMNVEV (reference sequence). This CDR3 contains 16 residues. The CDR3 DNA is TGTGCCAGCAGTCTACGGACTCCTCGGTCGGGAAACACCATATATTTT. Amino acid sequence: CASSLRTPRSGNTIYF.

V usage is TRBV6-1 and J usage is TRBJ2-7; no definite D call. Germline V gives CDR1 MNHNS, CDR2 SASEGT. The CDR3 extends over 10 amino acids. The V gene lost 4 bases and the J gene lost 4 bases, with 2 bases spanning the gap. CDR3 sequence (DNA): TGTGCCAGCAGTGTTTACGAGCAGTACTTC. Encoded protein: CASSVYEQYF.

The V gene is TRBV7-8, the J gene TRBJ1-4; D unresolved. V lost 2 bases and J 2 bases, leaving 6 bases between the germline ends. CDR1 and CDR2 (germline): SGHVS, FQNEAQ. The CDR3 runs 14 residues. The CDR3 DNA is TGTGCCAGCAGCTTAAAGGGCACTAATGAAAAACTGTTTTTT. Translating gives CASSLKGTNEKLFF.

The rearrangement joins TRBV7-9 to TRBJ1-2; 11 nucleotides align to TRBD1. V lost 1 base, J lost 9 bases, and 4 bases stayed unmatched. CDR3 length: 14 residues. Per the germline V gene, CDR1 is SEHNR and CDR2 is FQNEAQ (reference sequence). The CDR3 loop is CASSLVGTGGSYTF. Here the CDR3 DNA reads TGTGCCAGCAGCTTAGTTGGGACAGGGGGTAGCTACACCTTC.

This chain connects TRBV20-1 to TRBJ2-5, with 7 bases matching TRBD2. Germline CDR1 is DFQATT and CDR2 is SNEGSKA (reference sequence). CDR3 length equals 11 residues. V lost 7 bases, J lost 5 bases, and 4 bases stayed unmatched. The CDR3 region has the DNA TGCAGTGGGGGAGGGGAGGAGACCCAGTACTTC. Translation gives CSGGGEETQYF.

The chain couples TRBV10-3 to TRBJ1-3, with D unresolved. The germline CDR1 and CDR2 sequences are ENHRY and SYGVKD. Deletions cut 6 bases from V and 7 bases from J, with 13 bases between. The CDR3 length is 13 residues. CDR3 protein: CAISTDPGNTIYF. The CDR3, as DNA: TGTGCCATCAGCACGGACCCGGGCAACACCATATATTTT.

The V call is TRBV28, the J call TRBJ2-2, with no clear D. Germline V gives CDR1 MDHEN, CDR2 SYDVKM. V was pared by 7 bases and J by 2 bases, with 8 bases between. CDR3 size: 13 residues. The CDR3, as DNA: TGTGCCAGCATATCTAGAAACACCGGGGAGCTGTTTTTT. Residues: CASISRNTGELFF.

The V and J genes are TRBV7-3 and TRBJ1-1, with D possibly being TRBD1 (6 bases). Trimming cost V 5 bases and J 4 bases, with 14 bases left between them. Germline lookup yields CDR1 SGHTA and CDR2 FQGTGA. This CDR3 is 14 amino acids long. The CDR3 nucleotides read TGTGCCAGCAGCCAACAGGGATCGGGCACTGAAGCTTTCTTT. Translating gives CASSQQGSGTEAFF.

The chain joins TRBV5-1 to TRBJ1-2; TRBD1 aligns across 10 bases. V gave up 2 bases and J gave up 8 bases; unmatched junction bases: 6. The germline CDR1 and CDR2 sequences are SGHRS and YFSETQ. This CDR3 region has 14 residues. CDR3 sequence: CASSFGTGAQGYTF. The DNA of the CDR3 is TGCGCCAGCAGCTTCGGGACAGGGGCGCAGGGCTACACCTTC. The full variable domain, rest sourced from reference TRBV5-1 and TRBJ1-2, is KAGVTQTPRYLIKTRGQQVTLSCSPISGHRSVSWYQQTPGQGLQFLFEYFSETQRNKGNFPGRFSGRQFSNSRSEMNVSTLELGDSALYLCASSFGTGAQGYTFGSGTRLTVV.